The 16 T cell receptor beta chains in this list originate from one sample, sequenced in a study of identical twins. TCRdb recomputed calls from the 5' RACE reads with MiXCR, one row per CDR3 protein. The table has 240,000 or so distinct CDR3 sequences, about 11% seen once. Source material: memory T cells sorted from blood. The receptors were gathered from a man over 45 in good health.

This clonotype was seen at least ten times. This CDR3 is CASSLDYNMNTEAFF. In DNA, the CDR3 is TGTGCCAGCAGCCTCGATTATAATATGAACACTGAAGCTTTCTTT. The V gene is TRBV7-2, the J gene TRBJ1-1; no definite D call. Germline CDR1 reads SGHTA; CDR2 reads FQGNSA. The CDR3 totals 15 residues. The V end was cut by 5 bases, the J end by 0 bases, with 13 bases between.

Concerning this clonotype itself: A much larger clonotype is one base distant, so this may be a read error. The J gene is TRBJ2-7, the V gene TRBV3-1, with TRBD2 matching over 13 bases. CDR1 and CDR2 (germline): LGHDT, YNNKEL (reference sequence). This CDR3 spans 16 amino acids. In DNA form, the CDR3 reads TGTGCCAGCAGCCCCGGAGGAGGACTAGCGGGAGTCGAGCAGTCCTTC. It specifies CASSPGGGLAGVEQSF.

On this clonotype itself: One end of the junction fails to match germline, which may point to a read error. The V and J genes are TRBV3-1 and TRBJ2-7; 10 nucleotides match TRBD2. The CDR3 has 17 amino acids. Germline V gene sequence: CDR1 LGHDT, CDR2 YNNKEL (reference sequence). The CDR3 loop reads CASSHGGMTSGSHEQCF. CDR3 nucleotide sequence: TGTGCCAGCAGCCACGGCGGTATGACTAGCGGGTCCCACGAGCAGTGCTTC.

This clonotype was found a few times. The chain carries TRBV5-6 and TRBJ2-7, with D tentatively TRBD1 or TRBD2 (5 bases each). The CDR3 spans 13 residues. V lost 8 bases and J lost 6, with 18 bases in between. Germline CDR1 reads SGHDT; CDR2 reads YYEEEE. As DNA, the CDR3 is TGTGCCAGTAACAGGCGAGGGTTGGGCGAGCAGTACTTC. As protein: CASNRRGLGEQYF.

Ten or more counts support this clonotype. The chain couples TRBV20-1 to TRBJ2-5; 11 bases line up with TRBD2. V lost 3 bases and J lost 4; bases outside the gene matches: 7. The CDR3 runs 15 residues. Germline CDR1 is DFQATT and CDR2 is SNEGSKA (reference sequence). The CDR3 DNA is TGCAGTGCTAGCCCTAGCGGGAGGTCCCCAGAGACCCAGTACTTC. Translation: CSASPSGRSPETQYF.

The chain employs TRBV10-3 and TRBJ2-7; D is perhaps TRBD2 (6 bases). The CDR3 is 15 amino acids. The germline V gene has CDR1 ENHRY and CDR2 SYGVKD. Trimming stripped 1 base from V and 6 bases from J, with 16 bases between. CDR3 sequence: CAISEFGPGVREQYF. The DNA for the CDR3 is TGTGCCATCAGTGAGTTCGGTCCGGGGGTGCGCGAGCAGTACTTC.

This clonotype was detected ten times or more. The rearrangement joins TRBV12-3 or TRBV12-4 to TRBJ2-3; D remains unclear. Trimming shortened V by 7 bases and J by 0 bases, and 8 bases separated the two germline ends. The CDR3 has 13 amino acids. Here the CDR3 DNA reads TGTGCCAGCACCCGTCAAAGCACAGATACGCAGTATTTT. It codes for CASTRQSTDTQYF.

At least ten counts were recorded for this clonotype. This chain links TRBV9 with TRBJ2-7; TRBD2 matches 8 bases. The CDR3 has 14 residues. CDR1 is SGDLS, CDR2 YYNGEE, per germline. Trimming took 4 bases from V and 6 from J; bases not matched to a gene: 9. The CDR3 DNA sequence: TGTGCCAGCAGCAGCGTAGGGACTAGTGCCGAGCAGTACTTC. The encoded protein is CASSSVGTSAEQYF.

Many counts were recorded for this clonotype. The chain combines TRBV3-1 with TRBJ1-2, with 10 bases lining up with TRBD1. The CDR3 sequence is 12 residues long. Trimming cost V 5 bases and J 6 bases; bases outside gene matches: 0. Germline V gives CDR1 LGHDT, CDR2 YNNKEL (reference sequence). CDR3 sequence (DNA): TGTGCCAGCAGCGGGACAGGGGATGGCTACACCTTC. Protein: CASSGTGDGYTF.

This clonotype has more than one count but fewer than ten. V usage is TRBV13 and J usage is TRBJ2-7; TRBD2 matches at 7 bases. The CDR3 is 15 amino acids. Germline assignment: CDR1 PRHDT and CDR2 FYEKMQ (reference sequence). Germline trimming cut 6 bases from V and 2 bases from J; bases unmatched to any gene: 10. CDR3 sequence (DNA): TGTGCCAGCAGATCAAGCGGGGCTCCACCCTACGAGCAGTACTTC. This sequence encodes CASRSSGAPPYEQYF.

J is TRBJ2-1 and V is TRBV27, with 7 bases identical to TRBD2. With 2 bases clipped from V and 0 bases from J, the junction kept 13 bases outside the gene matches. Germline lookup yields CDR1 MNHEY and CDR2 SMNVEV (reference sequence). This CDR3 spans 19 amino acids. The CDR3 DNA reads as TGTGCCAGCAGTTTACAAGGGGCCTTGCGGGGGAGCTCCTACAATGAGCAGTTCTTC. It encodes CASSLQGALRGSSYNEQFF.

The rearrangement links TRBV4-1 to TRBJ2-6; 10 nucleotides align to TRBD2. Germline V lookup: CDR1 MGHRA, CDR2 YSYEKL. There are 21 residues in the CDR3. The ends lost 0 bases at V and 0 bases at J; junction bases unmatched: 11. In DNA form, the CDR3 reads TGCGCCAGCAGCCAAGAGTTAGCGGGGGGACTATCTCGCTCTGGGGCCAACGTCCTGACTTTC. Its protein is CASSQELAGGLSRSGANVLTF.

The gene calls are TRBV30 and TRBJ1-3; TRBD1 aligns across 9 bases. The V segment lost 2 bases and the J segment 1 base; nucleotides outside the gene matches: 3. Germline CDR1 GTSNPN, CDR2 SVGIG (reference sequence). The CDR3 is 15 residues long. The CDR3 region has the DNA TGTGCCTGGAGTCGGGGGACAGGGTCTGGAAACACCATATATTTT. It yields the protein CAWSRGTGSGNTIYF. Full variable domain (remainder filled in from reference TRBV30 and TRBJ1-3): SQTIHQWPATLVQPVGSPLSLECTVEGTSNPNLYWYRQAAGRGLQLLFYSVGIGQISSEVPQNLSASRPQDRQFILSSKKLLLSDSGFYLCAWSRGTGSGNTIYFGEGSWLTVV.

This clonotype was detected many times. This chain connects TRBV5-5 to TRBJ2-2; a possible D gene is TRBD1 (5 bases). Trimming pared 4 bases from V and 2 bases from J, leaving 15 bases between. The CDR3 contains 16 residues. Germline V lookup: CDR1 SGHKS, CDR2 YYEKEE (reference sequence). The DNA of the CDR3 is TGTGCCAGCAGCCCTGGGGCGACCCCAAACACCGGGGAGCTGTTTTTT. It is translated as CASSPGATPNTGELFF.

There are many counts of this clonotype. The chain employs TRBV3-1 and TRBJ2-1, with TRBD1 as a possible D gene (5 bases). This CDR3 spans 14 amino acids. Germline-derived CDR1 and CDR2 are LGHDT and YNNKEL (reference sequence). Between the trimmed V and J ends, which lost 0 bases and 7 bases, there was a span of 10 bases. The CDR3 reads CASSQDWGQNEQFF. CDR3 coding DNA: TGTGCCAGCAGCCAAGACTGGGGCCAGAATGAGCAGTTCTTC.

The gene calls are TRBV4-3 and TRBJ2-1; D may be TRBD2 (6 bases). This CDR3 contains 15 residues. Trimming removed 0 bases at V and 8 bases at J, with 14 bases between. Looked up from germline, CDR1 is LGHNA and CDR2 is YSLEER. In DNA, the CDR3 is TGCGCCAGCAGCCAAGAGGGAGGCGGGGTCGATGAGCAGTTCTTC. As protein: CASSQEGGGVDEQFF.